This T cell receptor beta chain appears in the sequencing data of a study of T cells in Graves' hyperthyroidism and ophthalmopathy. The investigators amplified TCR beta CDR3 regions from RNA transcripts. The HTBI primer set was used in a first-round RT-PCR of the TCR CDR3. TCRdb re-analysed the multiplex PCR reads in MiXCR, keeping a single row per CDR3 protein. The sample lists about 740,000 distinct CDR3 sequences; around 15% were seen once. Worth noting for this clonotype: The target antigen is unknown.

The V gene's germline CDR1 is MNHEY and CDR2 SVGAGI. The CDR3 loop spans 12 amino acids. V gave up 6 bases and J gave up 6 bases, with 12 bases separating them. The study's findings and limits: Most thyroid clonotypes expanded above 0.001 appeared in blood too.

This chain joins TRBV6-5 and TRBJ2-7; D remains unclear. The TCR was taken from a young woman with Graves' hyperthyroidism. Sequenced material: blood. The CDR3 protein is CASRYSFSEQYF. DNA for the CDR3: TGTGCCAGCAGATACAGTTTCAGCGAGCAGTACTTC.